A single TCR beta chain is shown here with its context. The CDR3 is 15 residues long. Losses at the gene ends were 5 bases for V and 4 bases for J; bases not matched to a gene: 11. Germline CDR1 and CDR2: SGHRS and YFSETQ. This sample was included in a study of blood T cell repertoires in COVID-19. In the authors' methods: Nucleated cell counts were estimated from reference gene primer amplification. Only in-frame clones appear in the TCRdb table, and some are missing; sequencing was by immunoSEQ multiplex PCR. V and J calls and clone size are copied from that table; D and trimming were computed from the DNA. The data show under 250,000 clones, 85% to 90% seen once.

This rearrangement joins TRBV5-1 to TRBJ1-1; 7 positions match TRBD1. The sequenced material came from PBMCs or T cells enriched from blood (not recorded which). The sequence was collected from a man between 40 and 49 years old who had recovered from COVID-19. The CDR3 DNA follows: TGCGCCAGCAGGACCCTGACAGGGTCGGGCACTGAAGCTTTCTTT. This translates into CASRTLTGSGTEAFF.